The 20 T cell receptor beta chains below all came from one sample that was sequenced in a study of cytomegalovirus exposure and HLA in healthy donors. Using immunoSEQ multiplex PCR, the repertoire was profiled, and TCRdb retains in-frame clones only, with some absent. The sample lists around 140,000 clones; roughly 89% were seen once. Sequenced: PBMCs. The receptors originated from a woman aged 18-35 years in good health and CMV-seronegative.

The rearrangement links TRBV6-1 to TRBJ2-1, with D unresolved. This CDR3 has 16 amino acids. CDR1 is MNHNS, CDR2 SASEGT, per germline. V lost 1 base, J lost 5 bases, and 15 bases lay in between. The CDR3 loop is CASSEERSRYHNEQFF. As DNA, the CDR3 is TGTGCCAGCAGTGAAGAGCGCTCTCGTTATCACAATGAGCAGTTCTTC.

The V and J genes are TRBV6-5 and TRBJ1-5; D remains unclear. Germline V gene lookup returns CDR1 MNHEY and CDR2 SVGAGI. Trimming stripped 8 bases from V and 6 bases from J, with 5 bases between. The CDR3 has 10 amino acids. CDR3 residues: CASGSQPQHF. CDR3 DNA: TGTGCCAGCGGCAGTCAGCCCCAGCATTTT.

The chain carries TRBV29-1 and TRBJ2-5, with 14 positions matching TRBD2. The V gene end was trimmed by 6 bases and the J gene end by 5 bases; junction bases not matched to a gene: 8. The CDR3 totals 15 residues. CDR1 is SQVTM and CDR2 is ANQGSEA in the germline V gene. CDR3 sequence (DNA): TGCAGCGTCGCTATTGGGACTAGCGGGGGCGAGACCCAGTACTTC. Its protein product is CSVAIGTSGGETQYF.

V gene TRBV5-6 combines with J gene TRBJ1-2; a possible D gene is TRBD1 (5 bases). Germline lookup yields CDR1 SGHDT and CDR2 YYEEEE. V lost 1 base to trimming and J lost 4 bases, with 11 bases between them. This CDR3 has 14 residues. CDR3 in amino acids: CASSLYGGVYGYTF. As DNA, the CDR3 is TGTGCCAGCAGCTTGTACGGGGGGGTCTATGGCTACACCTTC. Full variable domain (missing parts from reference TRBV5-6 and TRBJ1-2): DAGVTQSPTHLIKTRGQQVTLRCSPKSGHDTVSWYQQALGQGPQFIFQYYEEEERQRGNFPDRFSGHQFPNYSSELNVNALLLGDSALYLCASSLYGGVYGYTFGSGTRLTVV.

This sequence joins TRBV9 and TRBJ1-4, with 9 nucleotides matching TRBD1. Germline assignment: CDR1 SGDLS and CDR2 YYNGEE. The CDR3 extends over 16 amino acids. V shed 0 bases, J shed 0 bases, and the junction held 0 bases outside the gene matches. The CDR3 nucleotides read TGTGCCAGCAGCGTAGGACAGGGGGCAACTAATGAAAAACTGTTTTTT. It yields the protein CASSVGQGATNEKLFF.

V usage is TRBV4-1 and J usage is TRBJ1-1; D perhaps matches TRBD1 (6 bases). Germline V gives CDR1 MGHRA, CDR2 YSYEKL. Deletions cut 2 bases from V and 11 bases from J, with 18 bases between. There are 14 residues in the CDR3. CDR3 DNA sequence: TGCGCCAGCAGCCAACGGACAGTGGACCAGTGGGCTTTCTTT. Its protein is CASSQRTVDQWAFF.

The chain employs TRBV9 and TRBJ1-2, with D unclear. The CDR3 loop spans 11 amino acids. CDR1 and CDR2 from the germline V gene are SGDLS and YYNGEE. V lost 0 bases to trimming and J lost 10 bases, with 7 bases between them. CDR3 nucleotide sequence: TGTGCCAGCAGCGTAGGGAGGGACTACACCTTC. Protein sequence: CASSVGRDYTF.

The CDR3: CASSDQRAGRRETQYF. CDR3 nucleotides: TGTGCCAGCAGTGACCAGAGGGCAGGGAGGAGGGAGACCCAGTACTTC. This chain joins TRBV6-1 and TRBJ2-5; TRBD2 is a possible D gene (6 bases). CDR3 length: 16 amino acids. Deletions cut 3 bases from V and 5 bases from J, with 19 bases between. Germline V CDR1 and CDR2: MNHNS, SASEGT.

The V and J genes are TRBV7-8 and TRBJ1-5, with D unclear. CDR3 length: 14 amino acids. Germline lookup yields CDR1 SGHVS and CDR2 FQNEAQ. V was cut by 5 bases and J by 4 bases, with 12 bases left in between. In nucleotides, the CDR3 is TGTGCCAGCAGCCGCGGCAGTCTTAATCAGCCCCAGCATTTT. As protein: CASSRGSLNQPQHF.

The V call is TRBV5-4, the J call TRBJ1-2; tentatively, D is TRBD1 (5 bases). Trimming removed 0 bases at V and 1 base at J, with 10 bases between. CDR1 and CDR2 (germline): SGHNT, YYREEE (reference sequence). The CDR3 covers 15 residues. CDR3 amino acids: CASSLVQGDNYGYTF. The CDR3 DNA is TGTGCCAGCAGCTTGGTCCAGGGTGATAACTATGGCTACACCTTC. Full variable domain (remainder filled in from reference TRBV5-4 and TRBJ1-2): ETGVTQSPTHLIKTRGQQVTLRCSSQSGHNTVSWYQQALGQGPQFIFQYYREEENGRGNFPPRFSGLQFPNYSSELNVNALELDDSALYLCASSLVQGDNYGYTFGSGTRLTVV.

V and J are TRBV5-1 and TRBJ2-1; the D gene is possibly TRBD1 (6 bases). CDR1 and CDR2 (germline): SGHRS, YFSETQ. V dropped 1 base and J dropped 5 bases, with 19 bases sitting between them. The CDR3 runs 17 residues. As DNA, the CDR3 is TGCGCCAGCAGCTTGTTCGTCCAAATACAGGGAAACAATGAGCAGTTCTTC. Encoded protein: CASSLFVQIQGNNEQFF.

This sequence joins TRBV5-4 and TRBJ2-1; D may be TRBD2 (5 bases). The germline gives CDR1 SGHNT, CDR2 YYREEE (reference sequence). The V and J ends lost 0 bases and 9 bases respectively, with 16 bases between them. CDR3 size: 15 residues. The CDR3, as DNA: TGTGCCAGCAGCTTGGACCCAACTAGTTTGGCTGAGCAGTTCTTC. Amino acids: CASSLDPTSLAEQFF.

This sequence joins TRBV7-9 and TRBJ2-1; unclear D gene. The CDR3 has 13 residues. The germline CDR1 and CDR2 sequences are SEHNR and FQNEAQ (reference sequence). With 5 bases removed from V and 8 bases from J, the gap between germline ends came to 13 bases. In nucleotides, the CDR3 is TGTGCCAGCAGCCCCCGAGGAAGCTATGAGCAGTTCTTC. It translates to CASSPRGSYEQFF. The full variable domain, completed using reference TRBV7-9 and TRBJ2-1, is DTGVSQNPRHKITKRGQNVTFRCDPISEHNRLYWYRQTLGQGPEFLTYFQNEAQLEKSRLLSDRFSAERPKGSFSTLEIQRTEQGDSAMYLCASSPRGSYEQFFGPGTRLTVL.

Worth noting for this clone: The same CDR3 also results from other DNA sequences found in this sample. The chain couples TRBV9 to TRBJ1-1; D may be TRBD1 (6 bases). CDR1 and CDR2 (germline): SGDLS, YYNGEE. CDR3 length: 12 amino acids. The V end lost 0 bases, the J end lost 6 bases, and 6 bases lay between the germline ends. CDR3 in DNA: TGTGCCAGCAGCGTAGAGGGGGCTGAAGCTTTCTTT. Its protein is CASSVEGAEAFF.

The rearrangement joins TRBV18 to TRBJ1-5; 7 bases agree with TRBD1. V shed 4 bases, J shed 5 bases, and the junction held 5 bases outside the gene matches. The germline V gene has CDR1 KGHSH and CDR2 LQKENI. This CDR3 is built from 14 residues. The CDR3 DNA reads TGTGCCAGCTCACTCGGGACAGACTATCAGCCCCAGCATTTT. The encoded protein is CASSLGTDYQPQHF.

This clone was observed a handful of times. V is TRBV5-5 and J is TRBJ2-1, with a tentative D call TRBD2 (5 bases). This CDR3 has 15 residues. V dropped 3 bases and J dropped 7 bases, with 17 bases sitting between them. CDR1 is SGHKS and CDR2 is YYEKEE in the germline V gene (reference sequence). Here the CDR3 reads CASSSREGAQNEQFF. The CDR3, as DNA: TGTGCCAGCAGCTCGCGCGAGGGTGCACAGAATGAGCAGTTCTTC.

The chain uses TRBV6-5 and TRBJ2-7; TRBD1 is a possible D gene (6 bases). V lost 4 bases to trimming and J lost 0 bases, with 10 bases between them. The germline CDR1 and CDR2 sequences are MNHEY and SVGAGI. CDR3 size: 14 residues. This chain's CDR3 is CASSSWTASYEQYF. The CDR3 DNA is TGTGCCAGCAGTTCCTGGACAGCCTCCTACGAGCAGTACTTC.

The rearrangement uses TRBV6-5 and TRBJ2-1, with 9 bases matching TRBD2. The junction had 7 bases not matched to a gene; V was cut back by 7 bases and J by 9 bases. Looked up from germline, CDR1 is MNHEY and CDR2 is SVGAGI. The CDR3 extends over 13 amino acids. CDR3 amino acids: CASIGGGAGEQFF. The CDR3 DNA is TGTGCCAGCATCGGCGGGGGGGCCGGTGAGCAGTTCTTC.

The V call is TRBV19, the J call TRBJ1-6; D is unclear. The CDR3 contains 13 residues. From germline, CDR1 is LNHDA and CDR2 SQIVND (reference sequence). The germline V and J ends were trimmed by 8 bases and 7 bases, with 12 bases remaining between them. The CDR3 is CASCQAPNSPLHF. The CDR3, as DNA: TGTGCCAGTTGCCAGGCCCCAAATTCACCCCTCCACTTT.

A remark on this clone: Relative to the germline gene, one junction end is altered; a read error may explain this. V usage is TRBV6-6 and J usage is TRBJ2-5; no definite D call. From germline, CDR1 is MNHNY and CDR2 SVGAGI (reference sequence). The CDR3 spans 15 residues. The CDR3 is CASRYSLAVQETQYF. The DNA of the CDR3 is TGTGCCAGCAGATACTCTCTGGCAGTTCAAGAGACCCAGTACTTC.